Listed below are T cell receptor beta chains from one sample, sequenced in a study of blood T cell repertoires in COVID-19. Clones were read by immunoSEQ multiplex PCR, and TCRdb kept only the in-frame ones, dropping some. The sample yields hundreds of thousands of clones, approximately 85% seen once. Source material: PBMCs or T cells enriched from blood (not recorded which). These receptors were collected from a woman aged 25 to 39 who had recovered from COVID-19. Each CDR3 is given without its conserved first and last residue.

j_call: TRBJ2-7; v_call: TRBV10-3; cdr3_aa: AISETGVSGIEQY
j_call: TRBJ2-7; v_call: TRBV7-9; cdr3_aa: ASSRMDHSYEQY
j_call: TRBJ1-5; v_call: TRBV20-1; cdr3_aa: SASLPKAGNQPQH
j_call: TRBJ2-7; v_call: TRBV13; cdr3_aa: ASRSPTGEQY
j_call: TRBJ1-2; v_call: TRBV27; cdr3_aa: ASSFLGASYGYT
j_call: TRBJ2-7; v_call: TRBV18; cdr3_aa: ASSPQSGSSDEQY
j_call: TRBJ2-7; v_call: TRBV28; cdr3_aa: ASRVGVPYEQY
j_call: TRBJ2-6; v_call: TRBV28; cdr3_aa: ASSGTDVRPSGANVLT
j_call: TRBJ1-6; v_call: TRBV28; cdr3_aa: ASSLRDRGFSPLH
j_call: TRBJ2-7; v_call: TRBV12-5; cdr3_aa: ASGPGTSGREQY
j_call: TRBJ1-1; v_call: TRBV3-1/TRBV3-2; cdr3_aa: ASSQVLSRPNTEAF
j_call: TRBJ1-2; v_call: TRBV29-1; cdr3_aa: SVRDRDGYT
j_call: TRBJ1-2; v_call: TRBV30; cdr3_aa: AWTRRANYGYT
j_call: TRBJ1-1; v_call: TRBV7-9; cdr3_aa: ASSFWLAGMDTEAF
j_call: TRBJ2-7; v_call: TRBV7-2; cdr3_aa: ASSPLAGGPHGEQY
j_call: TRBJ1-1; v_call: TRBV25-1; cdr3_aa: ATTYGGETEAF
j_call: TRBJ2-7; v_call: TRBV20-1; cdr3_aa: SASPGGKPFYEQY
j_call: TRBJ1-2; v_call: TRBV7-9; cdr3_aa: ASSSGQESGYT
j_call: TRBJ2-5; v_call: TRBV5-4; cdr3_aa: ASSLAGGRETQY
j_call: TRBJ1-1; v_call: TRBV5-8; cdr3_aa: ASSLYIGGNTEAF
j_call: TRBJ2-1; v_call: TRBV3-1/TRBV3-2; cdr3_aa: ASSQDWPLAGVQNEQF
j_call: TRBJ1-2; v_call: TRBV19; cdr3_aa: ASSRQGLGYGYT
j_call: TRBJ1-5; v_call: TRBV7-2; cdr3_aa: ASSPRHSFNQPQH
j_call: TRBJ2-3; v_call: TRBV5-1; cdr3_aa: ASSWPLAGKTDTQY
j_call: TRBJ2-7; v_call: TRBV7-8; cdr3_aa: ASTWGWEYEQY
j_call: TRBJ1-6; v_call: TRBV4-1; cdr3_aa: ASSLSSGRPNSPLH
j_call: TRBJ2-7; v_call: TRBV2; cdr3_aa: ASSPLAEGRSLYEQY
j_call: TRBJ2-5; v_call: TRBV7-2; cdr3_aa: ATGRGGQETQY
j_call: TRBJ2-7; v_call: TRBV5-1; cdr3_aa: ASSWAGREQY
j_call: TRBJ1-1; v_call: TRBV29-1; cdr3_aa: SSRPSQGEAF
j_call: TRBJ2-5; v_call: TRBV19; cdr3_aa: ASSLSPDRGETQY
j_call: TRBJ1-5; v_call: TRBV2; cdr3_aa: ASSVGGYRDQPQH
j_call: TRBJ2-7; v_call: TRBV11-2; cdr3_aa: ASSQRGYEQY
j_call: TRBJ1-1; v_call: TRBV5-6; cdr3_aa: ASSLTGLREAF
j_call: TRBJ1-2; v_call: TRBV18; cdr3_aa: ASSLEQGGGYT
j_call: TRBJ1-6; v_call: TRBV7-2; cdr3_aa: ASSLWEGFSSYNSPLH
j_call: TRBJ1-5; v_call: TRBV6-6; cdr3_aa: ASSHPRGDIGNQPQH
j_call: TRBJ1-6; v_call: TRBV5-1; cdr3_aa: ASSAAGYGAYNSPLH
j_call: TRBJ2-7; v_call: TRBV5-1; cdr3_aa: ASSLGPGTGYEQY
j_call: TRBJ2-7; v_call: TRBV7-9; cdr3_aa: ASSSTRGYEQY
j_call: TRBJ2-5; v_call: TRBV19; cdr3_aa: ASSNRDRGGETQY
j_call: TRBJ2-1; v_call: TRBV23-1; cdr3_aa: ARTGTYNEQF
j_call: TRBJ1-1; v_call: TRBV5-4; cdr3_aa: ASSLAAGGGTEAF
j_call: TRBJ1-6; v_call: TRBV5-8; cdr3_aa: ASSLYGGLGSPLH
j_call: TRBJ1-1; v_call: TRBV6-1; cdr3_aa: ASSERGGVRANTEAF
j_call: TRBJ2-2; v_call: TRBV12-3/TRBV12-4; cdr3_aa: ASRPGGIGELF
j_call: TRBJ1-1; v_call: TRBV11-2; cdr3_aa: ASSQRVGGLRTEAF
j_call: TRBJ2-6; v_call: TRBV18; cdr3_aa: ASSPLGGHLPGANVLT